The 2 T cell receptor beta chains below all came from one sample that was sequenced in a study of shared T cell receptors in the human thymus. Sequenced by immunoSEQ multiplex PCR; TCRdb stores in-frame clones only, minus some. The sample has 650,000 to 950,000 clones; approximately 83% are singletons. The data also belong to a second study, concerning human thymus T cells.

Sequenced input: thymocytes. Receptors originate from a girl in the first two years of life with a congenital heart defect.

CDR3 sequence: CASTEGGTGGNQPQHF. DNA for the CDR3: TGTGCCAGCACTGAGGGTGGGACAGGAGGGAATCAGCCCCAGCATTTT. This sequence joins TRBV2 and TRBJ1-5, with 8 positions matching TRBD1. The CDR3 spans 16 residues. The germline V gene encodes CDR1 SNHLY and CDR2 FYNNEI. The V and J ends lost 7 bases and 4 bases, in that order; junction bases with no gene match: 12.

A few counts support this clone. The J gene is TRBJ1-1, the V gene TRBV4-3, with TRBD1 as a possible D gene (6 bases). The CDR3 spans 13 residues. The germline V gene encodes CDR1 LGHNA and CDR2 YSLEER. V dropped 2 bases and J dropped 4 bases, with 8 bases sitting between them. Here the CDR3 DNA reads TGCGCCAGCAGCCAAACAGGGTTCACTGAAGCTTTCTTT. Translating gives CASSQTGFTEAFF.